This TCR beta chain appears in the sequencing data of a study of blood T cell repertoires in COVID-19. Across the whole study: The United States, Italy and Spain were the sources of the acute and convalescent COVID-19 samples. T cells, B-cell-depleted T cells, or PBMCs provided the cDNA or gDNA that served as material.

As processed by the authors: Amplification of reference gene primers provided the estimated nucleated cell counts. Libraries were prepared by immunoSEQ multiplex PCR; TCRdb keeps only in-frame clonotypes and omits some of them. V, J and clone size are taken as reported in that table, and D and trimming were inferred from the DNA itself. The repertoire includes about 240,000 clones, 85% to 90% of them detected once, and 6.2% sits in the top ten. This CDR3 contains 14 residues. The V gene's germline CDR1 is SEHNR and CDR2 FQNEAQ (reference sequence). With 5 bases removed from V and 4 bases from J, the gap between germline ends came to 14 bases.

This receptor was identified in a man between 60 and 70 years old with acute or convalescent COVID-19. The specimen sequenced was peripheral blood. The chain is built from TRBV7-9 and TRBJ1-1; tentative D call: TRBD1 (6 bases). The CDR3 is CASSTQGEGTEAFF. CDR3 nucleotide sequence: TGTGCCAGCAGCACACAGGGCGAGGGCACTGAAGCTTTCTTT.